These 17 T cell receptor beta chains originate from one sample sequenced in a study of spatial heterogeneity in lung cancer. The time point is: sample taken at primary tumor resection. TCRdb reprocessed the 5' RACE reads with MiXCR, giving one entry per CDR3 protein. The profile shows 50,000 to 75,000 distinct CDR3 sequences, roughly 6.4% of them singletons. The material was PBMCs, obtained at surgery. These receptors all come from a female donor with early-stage non-small cell lung cancer.

V usage is TRBV7-2 and J usage is TRBJ2-1, with D unresolved. CDR1 is SGHTA, CDR2 FQGNSA, per germline. V was trimmed by 6 bases and J by 9 bases, leaving 9 bases between them. CDR3 length equals 11 residues. The CDR3 is CASRPRVEQFF. CDR3 DNA: TGTGCCAGCAGACCTCGAGTTGAGCAGTTCTTC.

This clonotype came up many times. This sequence joins TRBV5-1 and TRBJ2-7; TRBD1 agrees at 9 bases. V was pared by 4 bases and J by 4 bases, with 6 bases of the junction left unmatched. CDR1 is SGHRS and CDR2 is YFSETQ in the germline V gene. The length of the CDR3 is 14 residues. CDR3 sequence reads: CASSPDRGRYEQYF. CDR3 coding DNA: TGCGCCAGCAGCCCCGACAGGGGGAGGTACGAGCAGTACTTC.

The chain recombines TRBV5-1 with TRBJ2-7, with TRBD1 matching 7 bases. Germline V lookup: CDR1 SGHRS, CDR2 YFSETQ. The CDR3 sequence is 14 residues long. V shed 2 bases and J 1 base; nucleotides not matched to a gene: 3. CDR3 DNA: TGCGCCAGCAGCTTCGAGACAGGGTCCTACGAGCAGTACGTC. Amino acid sequence: CASSFETGSYEQYV.

This clonotype was counted ten times or more. The V call is TRBV6-6, the J call TRBJ2-5; no clear D gene. The CDR3 covers 14 residues. V was pared by 7 bases and J by 1 base, with 13 bases between. CDR1 and CDR2 from the germline V gene are MNHNY and SVGAGI (reference sequence). Written as DNA, the CDR3 is TGTGCCAGCACCCAAAGGCAGATCCAAGAGACCCAGTACTTC. This codes for CASTQRQIQETQYF.

In its sample, this clonotype was seen a few times. The J gene is TRBJ2-1, the V gene TRBV15; 8 bases map to TRBD2. With V trimmed by 1 base and J by 6 bases, 8 bases remained unmatched. CDR3 size: 16 residues. Per germline, CDR1 LNHNV and CDR2 YYDKDF (reference sequence). The CDR3 loop reads CATSRGIRGRFNEQFF. CDR3 DNA sequence: TGTGCCACCAGCAGAGGAATTCGCGGGAGGTTCAATGAGCAGTTCTTC.

The table lists this clonotype with many counts. J is TRBJ2-2 and V is TRBV9; D is uncertain. Germline loops: CDR1 SGDLS, CDR2 YYNGEE. This CDR3 contains 14 residues. Trimming cost V 0 bases and J 7 bases, with 10 bases left between them. The CDR3 is CASSVVGIGGELFF. As DNA, the CDR3 is TGTGCCAGCAGCGTAGTTGGCATCGGCGGGGAGCTGTTTTTT.

This clonotype was seen ten or more times. The genes are TRBV27 and TRBJ2-3; 7 positions agree with TRBD2. This CDR3 has 15 amino acids. The V and J ends lost 8 bases and 2 bases, in that order; junction bases with no gene match: 10. Germline assignment: CDR1 MNHEY and CDR2 SMNVEV (reference sequence). The CDR3 is CASRPLAEVTDTQYF. CDR3 coding DNA: TGTGCCAGCCGCCCTCTAGCGGAGGTCACAGATACGCAGTATTTT.

This clonotype was counted many times. The chain is built from TRBV11-2 and TRBJ1-2; D call uncertain. Trimming left V 0 bases short and J 8 bases short, with 7 bases between. CDR1 SGHAT and CDR2 FQNNGV come from the germline V gene. The CDR3 extends over 12 amino acids. CDR3: CASSLDERGYTF. The CDR3 DNA reads TGTGCCAGCAGCTTAGATGAGCGGGGCTACACCTTC.

This clonotype came up many times. V and J are TRBV3-1 and TRBJ1-1; unclear D gene. Germline V gene lookup returns CDR1 LGHDT and CDR2 YNNKEL (reference sequence). V dropped 3 bases and J dropped 1 base, with 6 bases sitting between them. The CDR3 runs 13 residues. CDR3 bases: TGTGCCAGCAGCCAGGCTGGGAACACTGAAGCTTTCTTT. Protein product: CASSQAGNTEAFF. Full variable domain (missing parts from reference TRBV3-1 and TRBJ1-1): DTAVSQTPKYLVTQMGNDKSIKCEQNLGHDTMYWYKQDSKKFLKIMFSYNNKELIINETVPNRFSPKSPDKAHLNLHINSLELGDSAVYFCASSQAGNTEAFFGQGTRLTVV.

This clonotype came up many times. This chain links TRBV12-3 or TRBV12-4 with TRBJ1-5; a possible D gene is TRBD1 (5 bases). V was trimmed by 2 bases and J by 3 bases, leaving 11 bases between them. CDR3 length: 15 amino acids. As DNA, the CDR3 is TGTGCCAGCAGTTTACGGCAGGGCTACAATCAGCCCCAGCATTTT. It translates to CASSLRQGYNQPQHF.

This clonotype was seen only a few times. This sequence joins TRBV6-5 and TRBJ1-2, with 11 bases fitting TRBD1. V lost 6 bases to trimming and J lost 8 bases; unmatched junction nucleotides: 5. This CDR3 has 13 amino acids. The germline V gene has CDR1 MNHEY and CDR2 SVGAGI. CDR3 amino acids: CASRWDRGRGYTF. The DNA for the CDR3 is TGTGCCAGCAGGTGGGACAGGGGGAGAGGCTACACCTTC.

This clonotype has a count of ten or more. The chain's CDR3 is CASSQMEGPGETQYF. In DNA, the CDR3 is TGCGCCAGCAGCCAGATGGAGGGCCCAGGAGAGACCCAGTACTTC. This chain links TRBV4-1 with TRBJ2-5; tentative D call: TRBD2 (6 bases). V was trimmed by 3 bases and J by 4 bases, leaving 15 bases between them. Looked up from germline, CDR1 is MGHRA and CDR2 is YSYEKL. CDR3 size: 15 residues.

This clonotype was seen only a few times. The chain has TRBV28 and TRBJ1-1, with D possibly TRBD1 on 5 matching bases. There are 12 residues in the CDR3. Germline CDR1 and CDR2: MDHEN and SYDVKM. V lost 6 bases and J 2 bases, leaving 7 bases between the germline ends. The CDR3 coding sequence is TGTGCCAGCAGGGGACGAAACACTGAAGCTTTCTTT. Encoded protein: CASRGRNTEAFF.

In this sample, this clonotype turned up many times. The rearrangement uses TRBV2 and TRBJ2-3, with D hard to call. The CDR3 spans 12 residues. The V gene's germline CDR1 is SNHLY and CDR2 FYNNEI. Between the trimmed V and J ends, which lost 2 bases and 10 bases, there was a span of 10 bases. Here the CDR3 reads CASSEIQGPQYF. In DNA, the CDR3 is TGTGCCAGCAGTGAAATCCAAGGACCGCAGTATTTT.

The rearrangement uses TRBV7-9 and TRBJ2-2; D uncertain. There are 14 residues in the CDR3. Trimming took 7 bases from V and 2 from J, leaving 11 bases between them. Germline V CDR1 and CDR2: SEHNR, FQNEAQ (reference sequence). CDR3 region: CASTAGQNTGELFF. The CDR3 DNA is TGTGCCAGCACCGCCGGGCAAAACACCGGGGAGCTGTTTTTT.

This clonotype was recorded many times. The chain carries TRBV3-1 and TRBJ2-5; D is perhaps TRBD1 or TRBD2 (5 bases each). CDR1 LGHDT and CDR2 YNNKEL come from the germline V gene (reference sequence). The CDR3 extends over 16 amino acids. Trimming took off 7 bases at V and 5 bases at J, with 23 bases between the two ends. Written as DNA, the CDR3 is TGTGCCAGCACCAGCTACGGGACCACCCCCGGGGAGACCCAGTACTTC. It codes for CASTSYGTTPGETQYF.

The table lists this clonotype with a few counts. The CDR3 bases are TGCAGTGCTAGAGATGGACGGATGAGAATGAACACTGAAGCTTTCTTT. Protein: CSARDGRMRMNTEAFF. This chain uses TRBV20-1 with TRBJ1-1; D unresolved. The CDR3 covers 16 residues. Germline CDR1 and CDR2: DFQATT and SNEGSKA (reference sequence). Trimming stripped 0 bases from V and 0 bases from J, with 14 bases between.